These T cell receptor beta chains were read from a single sample in a study of blood T cells in healthy people across ages. Using its own MiXCR run on the 5' RACE reads, TCRdb lists one record per CDR3 protein. The data show roughly 1,300,000 distinct CDR3 sequences, approximately 59% seen once. Source material: blood. The receptors come from a man aged 18 to 35 in good health. Both conserved end residues are part of each CDR3. D genes are given only for firm matches. The size of a clone is reported for some rows only, either as once, few or many, or as a class for expanded clones.

>NA|13|NA|TRBV7-9|TRBJ2-5
CASSPSEQETQYF
TGTGCCAGCAGCCCATCTGAGCAAGAGACCCAGTACTTC
>NA|14|NA|TRBV29-1|TRBJ2-3
CSVSQGMGSDTQYF
TGCAGCGTTTCCCAGGGGATGGGTAGCGATACGCAGTATTTT
>NA|15|NA|TRBV12-3/TRBV12-4|TRBJ1-1
CASSLTPEMGTEAFF
TGTGCCAGCAGTCTTACTCCGGAGATGGGCACTGAAGCTTTCTTT
>NA|13|NA|TRBV11-1|TRBJ2-5
CASSLVIEETQYF
TGTGCCAGCAGCTTAGTTATTGAAGAGACCCAGTACTTC
>few|14|TRBD1|TRBV29-1|TRBJ2-7
CSVEDGTETYEQYF
TGCAGCGTTGAGGACGGGACAGAGACCTACGAGCAGTACTTC
>NA|15|NA|TRBV2|TRBJ2-3
CASSEEGSSADTQYF
TGTGCCAGCAGTGAGGAGGGGAGTTCCGCAGATACGCAGTATTTT
>NA|12|TRBD1|TRBV2|TRBJ2-5
CASKQGVETQYF
TGTGCCAGCAAACAGGGGGTGGAGACCCAGTACTTC
>NA|12|NA|TRBV6-5|TRBJ1-5
CASWRHNRPQHF
TGTGCCAGCTGGCGGCACAATCGGCCCCAGCATTTT
>NA|14|TRBD2|TRBV27|TRBJ2-3
CASSALAGPDTQYF
TGTGCCAGCAGTGCACTAGCGGGCCCAGATACGCAGTATTTT
>once|15|NA|TRBV6-1|TRBJ2-2
CASSLIRGLSGELFF
TGTGCCAGCAGCTTGATAAGGGGTCTGAGCGGGGAGCTGTTTTTT
>once|15|TRBD1|TRBV7-2|TRBJ1-2
CASSLVGQGGGGYTF
TGTGCCAGCAGCTTAGTCGGCCAGGGGGGAGGTGGCTACACCTTC
>NA|14|TRBD1|TRBV6-5|TRBJ2-3
CATNRQGPTDTQYF
TGTGCCACCAACAGACAGGGCCCCACAGATACGCAGTATTTT
>NA|14|TRBD1|TRBV11-2|TRBJ2-1
CASSIRDRYNEQFF
TGTGCCAGCAGCATCCGGGACAGATACAATGAGCAGTTCTTC
>few|14|NA|TRBV7-9|TRBJ2-1
CASSLGPRSDEQFF
TGTGCCAGCAGCTTAGGTCCGAGGAGCGATGAGCAGTTCTTC
>NA|14|TRBD1|TRBV12-3/TRBV12-4|TRBJ1-5
CASSRGTEYKPQHF
TGTGCCAGCAGTAGGGGGACAGAATATAAGCCCCAGCATTTT
>NA|13|NA|TRBV6-2/TRBV6-3|TRBJ2-1
CASSWAGLNEQFF
TGTGCCAGCAGTTGGGCAGGTTTAAATGAGCAGTTCTTC
>NA|14|NA|TRBV20-1|TRBJ1-2
CSARDRQDYYGYTF
TGCAGTGCTAGAGATAGGCAGGACTACTATGGCTACACCTTC
>NA|15|TRBD2|TRBV29-1|TRBJ2-2
CSAPALSGRAGELFF
TGCAGCGCCCCCGCTCTCTCAGGGAGGGCCGGGGAGCTGTTTTTT
>NA|14|NA|TRBV6-4|TRBJ2-2
CASSVKPNTGELFF
TGTGCCAGCAGCGTCAAGCCCAACACCGGGGAGCTGTTTTTT
>few|13|NA|TRBV29-1|TRBJ2-5
CSVGGRSSETQYF
TGCAGCGTTGGGGGGCGTAGTTCGGAGACCCAGTACTTC
>few|14|TRBD1|TRBV25-1|TRBJ2-7
CASSGQGLPYEQYF
TGTGCCAGCAGTGGACAGGGCTTGCCCTACGAGCAGTACTTC
>NA|14|NA|TRBV29-1|TRBJ2-5
CSVADAGQVETQYF
TGCAGCGTTGCGGACGCAGGCCAGGTGGAGACCCAGTACTTC